Below, 8 T cell receptor beta chains from the same sample are listed, as sequenced in a study of CD8 T cells in ankylosing spondylitis. Notes on the study in general: Ankylosing spondylitis blood appeared to be characterized by a TCR beta motif of several highly homologous variants.

Their antigen targets remain unknown. TCRdb recomputed calls from the 5' RACE reads with MiXCR, one row per CDR3 protein. Altogether roughly 400,000 distinct CDR3 sequences are present, about 22% being singletons, with the ten largest covering 15% to 20%. Specimen: blood, either unsorted or a sorted T cell fraction (not recorded which). The receptor source for this set is a male donor with ankylosing spondylitis.

The chain is built from TRBV5-1 and TRBJ2-1; D remains ambiguous. The CDR3 runs 15 residues. Germline V lookup: CDR1 SGHRS, CDR2 YFSETQ. Trimming removed 6 bases at V and 0 bases at J, with 13 bases between. CDR3 residues: CASTGSSSSYNEQFF. CDR3 DNA: TGCGCCAGCACCGGGTCATCGAGCTCCTACAATGAGCAGTTCTTC.

This chain uses TRBV12-3 or TRBV12-4 with TRBJ1-2; D gene uncertain. This CDR3 spans 15 amino acids. V was trimmed by 3 bases and J by 0 bases, leaving 11 bases between them. DNA of the CDR3: TGTGCCAGCAGTTTCCGGCGCCTGGCTAACTATGGCTACACCTTC. Amino acids: CASSFRRLANYGYTF.

V is TRBV5-1 and J is TRBJ2-5; a weak D match, TRBD1 (6 bases). The germline V and J ends were trimmed by 10 bases and 2 bases, with 15 bases remaining between them. The CDR3 length is 13 residues. From germline, CDR1 is SGHRS and CDR2 YFSETQ. The CDR3 nucleotides read TGCGCCTCCGGGGCCCAGGGGCAAGAGACCCAGTACTTC. Translating it yields CASGAQGQETQYF.

The genes are TRBV28 and TRBJ2-7; 10 bases agree with TRBD1. The CDR3 is made up of 12 amino acids. V lost 8 bases to trimming and J lost 3 bases; unmatched junction nucleotides: 1. Germline assignment: CDR1 MDHEN and CDR2 SYDVKM. The CDR3 reads CASGTGDYEQYF. CDR3 bases: TGTGCCAGCGGGACAGGGGACTACGAGCAGTACTTC.

This clonotype was observed a few times. The V call is TRBV12-3 or TRBV12-4, the J call TRBJ1-4; no clear D gene. This CDR3 is built from 12 residues. V was pared by 2 bases and J by 9 bases, with 7 bases between. The CDR3 spells CASSLQVQKLFF. CDR3 sequence (DNA): TGTGCCAGCAGTTTACAGGTCCAAAAACTGTTTTTT.

The chain has TRBV11-2 and TRBJ2-5; a possible D gene is TRBD2 (5 bases). The CDR3 consists of 13 residues. The germline V gene encodes CDR1 SGHAT and CDR2 FQNNGV. The V end was cut by 1 base, the J end by 3 bases, with 6 bases between. CDR3 DNA: TGTGCCAGCAGCTTAGGAGCGGAAGAGACCCAGTACTTC. This codes for CASSLGAEETQYF.

V is TRBV2 and J is TRBJ1-5; D uncertain. Trimming left V 7 bases short and J 5 bases short, with 12 bases between. CDR1 SNHLY and CDR2 FYNNEI come from the germline V gene. CDR3 length equals 13 residues. The DNA for the CDR3 is TGTGCCAGCACTACGGACCGAGATCAGCCCCAGCATTTT. It yields the protein CASTTDRDQPQHF.

The chain recombines TRBV15 with TRBJ2-3; 13 nucleotides agree with TRBD2. Germline lookup yields CDR1 LNHNV and CDR2 YYDKDF (reference sequence). The V gene end was trimmed by 4 bases and the J gene end by 2 bases; junction bases not matched to a gene: 3. The CDR3 is 16 residues long. The CDR3, as DNA: TGTGCCACCAGCACCGGACTAGCGGGAGCCACAGATACGCAGTATTTT. This encodes CATSTGLAGATDTQYF.